A single T cell receptor (beta chain) is shown here with its context. Other DNA sequences in the sample encode the same CDR3. Assay: immunoSEQ multiplex PCR; the TCRdb copy retains only in-frame clones and omits some. The sample shows approximately 70,000 clones, approximately 80% of them seen only once. The record originates from a study of early stage breast cancer tumors. Trimming took off 6 bases at V and 0 bases at J, with 8 bases between the two ends. The CDR3 runs to 14 residues. CDR1 is MDHEN and CDR2 is SYDVKM in the germline V gene. Sample: blood. The rearrangement joins TRBV28 to TRBJ1-4; no definite D call. The sequence derives from a person in their 40s with breast cancer. The CDR3 region is CASSTDATNEKLFF. The CDR3 DNA sequence: TGTGCCAGCAGCACAGATGCAACTAATGAAAAACTGTTTTTT.